These 28 T cell receptor beta chains were sequenced from one sample in a study of blood T cell repertoires in COVID-19. Using immunoSEQ multiplex PCR, the repertoire was profiled, and TCRdb retains in-frame clones only, with some absent. The sample includes some 66,000 clones, approximately 79% of them seen just once. The source material was peripheral blood. The receptors derive from a man in his sixties with acute or convalescent COVID-19.

The chain employs TRBV14 and TRBJ2-1; D is unresolved. CDR3 length: 16 amino acids. CDR1 SGHDN and CDR2 FVKESK come from the germline V gene. Trimming stripped 1 base from V and 4 bases from J, with 14 bases between. In nucleotides, the CDR3 is TGTGCCAGCAGCCAAGTACTGGGCTCCCTATACAATGAGCAGTTCTTC. It codes for CASSQVLGSLYNEQFF.

This clone was found a few times. J is TRBJ1-3 and V is TRBV6-5; 7 nucleotides align to TRBD1. The V gene end was trimmed by 8 bases and the J gene end by 2 bases; junction bases not matched to a gene: 0. CDR1 is MNHEY, CDR2 SVGAGI, per germline. CDR3 length: 12 residues. Here the CDR3 DNA reads TGTGCCAGCCAGGGGGCTGGAAACACCATATATTTT. It translates to CASQGAGNTIYF.

The genes are TRBV10-3 and TRBJ1-1; D possibly corresponds to TRBD1 (6 bases). Trimming removed 4 bases from V and 3 bases from J, with 18 bases in between. This CDR3 has 16 amino acids. Looked up from germline, CDR1 is ENHRY and CDR2 is SYGVKD. The CDR3 loop reads CAISVGRVEGDTEAFF. The CDR3 DNA sequence: TGTGCCATCAGTGTCGGCAGAGTCGAGGGGGACACTGAAGCTTTCTTT.

The V gene is TRBV28, the J gene TRBJ1-3; TRBD1 aligns across 10 bases. The CDR3 is 14 residues long. Germline trimming cut 6 bases from V and 3 bases from J; bases unmatched to any gene: 2. The V gene's germline CDR1 is MDHEN and CDR2 SYDVKM. CDR3 nucleotide sequence: TGTGCCAGCAGGACAGGGGGCCTTGGAAACACCATATATTTT. It encodes CASRTGGLGNTIYF.

The V gene is TRBV7-9, the J gene TRBJ2-7, with D tentatively TRBD2 (6 bases). V lost 5 bases and J 2 bases, leaving 16 bases between the germline ends. This CDR3 comprises 15 residues. Germline CDR1 is SEHNR and CDR2 is FQNEAQ (reference sequence). CDR3 sequence (DNA): TGTGCCAGCAGCGCTCGGGACTTGACGACCTACGAGCAGTACTTC. As protein: CASSARDLTTYEQYF.

The chain links TRBV5-4 to TRBJ1-1; 10 positions agree with TRBD1. The CDR3 extends over 15 amino acids. V trimming: 4 bases; J trimming: 4 bases; junction bases outside the gene matches: 7. Germline V gene sequence: CDR1 SGHNT, CDR2 YYREEE (reference sequence). The CDR3 DNA is TGTGCCAGCAGCGGGGACAGGGGAATGGCCACTGAAGCTTTCTTT. Translating it yields CASSGDRGMATEAFF.

The V and J genes are TRBV15 and TRBJ1-6; D is undetermined. The CDR3 runs to 16 residues. Germline lookup yields CDR1 LNHNV and CDR2 YYDKDF (reference sequence). V was pared by 2 bases and J by 3 bases, with 11 bases between. Here the CDR3 reads CATSRSLPNYNSPLHF. As DNA, the CDR3 is TGTGCCACCAGCAGATCTCTACCCAACTATAATTCACCCCTCCACTTT.

The chain carries TRBV19 and TRBJ2-7; 9 bases fit TRBD2. V lost 7 bases, J lost 3 bases, and 13 bases stayed unmatched. The CDR3 consists of 16 residues. Germline assignment: CDR1 LNHDA and CDR2 SQIVND (reference sequence). The CDR3 bases are TGTGCCAGTACCAAGAAAGCAGGACTAGCGATCTACGAGCAGTACTTC. It yields the protein CASTKKAGLAIYEQYF. The complete variable domain, with remaining parts taken from reference TRBV19 and TRBJ2-7, reads DGGITQSPKYLFRKEGQNVTLSCEQNLNHDAMYWYRQDPGQGLRLIYYSQIVNDFQKGDIAEGYSVSREKKESFPLTVTSAQKNPTAFYLCASTKKAGLAIYEQYFGPGTRLTVT.

The genes are TRBV30 and TRBJ2-7, with D possibly TRBD2 on 7 matching bases. V gave up 4 bases and J gave up 6 bases, with 19 bases separating them. Germline CDR1 GTSNPN, CDR2 SVGIG (reference sequence). The CDR3 length is 14 residues. CDR3 sequence reads: CAWTSRGGPSEQYF. CDR3 sequence (DNA): TGTGCCTGGACTTCTAGGGGGGGCCCGTCCGAGCAGTACTTC.

This clone was detected a few times. The chain employs TRBV7-2 and TRBJ1-2; 11 nucleotides align to TRBD1. CDR3 length equals 14 residues. Looked up from germline, CDR1 is SGHTA and CDR2 is FQGNSA. Trimming removed 4 bases from V and 8 bases from J; junction bases left unmatched: 6. The CDR3 bases are TGTGCCAGCAGCTCGGACAGGGGGCCCTACGGCTACACCTTC. This gives the protein CASSSDRGPYGYTF.

The J gene is TRBJ1-5, the V gene TRBV3-1 (or the pseudogene TRBV3-2); D is perhaps TRBD1 (6 bases). Trimming shortened V by 1 base and J by 4 bases, and 11 bases separated the two germline ends. Germline assignment: CDR1 LGHDT and CDR2 YNNKEL (reference sequence). CDR3 length: 15 residues. CDR3 sequence (DNA): TGTGCCAGCAGCCAAGGCGTAGGGGGTAATCAGCCCCAGCATTTT. Amino acid sequence: CASSQGVGGNQPQHF.

The chain uses TRBV11-3 and TRBJ2-3; 10 bases are shared with TRBD1. The germline gives CDR1 SGHNT, CDR2 YENEEA. CDR3 size: 17 residues. The V segment lost 0 bases and the J segment 5 bases; nucleotides outside the gene matches: 8. CDR3 region: CASSLETDRGYKDTQYF. In DNA form, the CDR3 reads TGTGCCAGCAGCTTAGAAACGGACAGGGGGTATAAAGATACGCAGTATTTT.

This sequence joins TRBV20-1 and TRBJ2-1; the match to TRBD2 covers 11 bases. Germline V gene lookup returns CDR1 DFQATT and CDR2 SNEGSKA (reference sequence). This CDR3 spans 14 amino acids. With 3 bases clipped from V and 5 bases from J, the junction kept 3 bases outside the gene matches. In nucleotides, the CDR3 is TGCAGTGCTAGTTCTAGCGGGGGGCACAATGAGCAGTTCTTC. Translation gives CSASSSGGHNEQFF.

This clone was counted a single time. The chain employs TRBV7-8 and TRBJ1-5, with D possibly being TRBD1 (5 bases). In germline, CDR1 is SGHVS, CDR2 FQNEAQ. V gave up 6 bases and J gave up 4 bases, with 7 bases separating them. The CDR3 is 12 residues long. The CDR3 DNA reads TGTGCCAGCAGTCGGGGGAATCAGCCCCAGCATTTT. Protein sequence: CASSRGNQPQHF.

The V and J genes are TRBV6-6 and TRBJ2-7; D unresolved. Per the germline V gene, CDR1 is MNHNY and CDR2 is SVGAGI (reference sequence). The length of the CDR3 is 13 residues. Trimming left V 7 bases short and J 1 base short, with 11 bases between. CDR3 DNA: TGTGCCAGCACGACACCAACTTCCTACGAGCAGTACTTC. Its protein is CASTTPTSYEQYF.

In this sample, this clone turned up a few times. The CDR3 coding sequence is TGTGCCAGCAGCCAAAACGGGGGGTTGGTGGCCACTGAAGCTTTCTTT. Translating it yields CASSQNGGLVATEAFF. The rearrangement links TRBV3-1 (or the pseudogene TRBV3-2) to TRBJ1-1; D possibly corresponds to TRBD1 (5 bases). Germline CDR1 and CDR2: LGHDT and YNNKEL (reference sequence). The ends were cut back, 2 bases at V and 4 bases at J, with 17 bases in the middle. CDR3 length: 16 amino acids.

This chain links TRBV4-2 with TRBJ1-5; D unclear. The CDR3 is 15 residues long. The V end lost 4 bases, the J end lost 3 bases, and 13 bases lay between the germline ends. Germline values: CDR1 LGHNA, CDR2 YNFKEQ. CDR3 loop: CASSPRDSYNQPQHF. DNA of the CDR3: TGTGCCAGCAGCCCCCGGGATTCATACAATCAGCCCCAGCATTTT.

This clone was seen more than once but under ten times. This chain connects TRBV7-2 to TRBJ1-1, with TRBD1 identical over 8 bases. The V segment lost 5 bases and the J segment 1 base; nucleotides outside the gene matches: 12. The CDR3 loop spans 17 amino acids. Germline CDR1 is SGHTA and CDR2 is FQGNSA. The CDR3 DNA sequence: TGTGCCAGCAGCCCCAACATAAACAGGGGGGGGAACACTGAAGCTTTCTTT. It is translated as CASSPNINRGGNTEAFF.

The chain recombines TRBV2 with TRBJ1-5; 7 bases agree with TRBD1. The V and J ends lost 5 bases and 3 bases, in that order; junction bases with no gene match: 4. Germline values: CDR1 SNHLY, CDR2 FYNNEI. The CDR3 is 14 residues long. CDR3 amino acids: CASSPGQINQPQHF. CDR3 DNA sequence: TGTGCCAGCAGTCCGGGACAGATCAATCAGCCCCAGCATTTT.

The V and J genes are TRBV6-1 and TRBJ2-2; D might be TRBD1 (5 bases). This CDR3 region has 14 residues. The ends were cut back, 6 bases at V and 1 base at J, with 9 bases in the middle. Germline V lookup: CDR1 MNHNS, CDR2 SASEGT. The CDR3 loop is CASSYQGNTGELFF. For the CDR3, the DNA is TGTGCCAGCAGCTACCAGGGGAACACCGGGGAGCTGTTTTTT.

This clone was recorded once. The chain couples TRBV7-9 to TRBJ1-1, with D tentatively TRBD1 (5 bases). Germline CDR1 SEHNR, CDR2 FQNEAQ (reference sequence). The germline V and J ends were trimmed by 3 bases and 3 bases, with 8 bases remaining between them. CDR3 length equals 13 residues. This CDR3 reads CASSFGRDTEAFF. The CDR3 DNA is TGTGCCAGCAGCTTTGGCAGGGACACTGAAGCTTTCTTT.

The gene calls are TRBV19 and TRBJ1-6, with 8 bases identical to TRBD1. CDR3 length equals 16 residues. Germline V gene sequence: CDR1 LNHDA, CDR2 SQIVND (reference sequence). The V segment lost 1 base and the J segment 9 bases; nucleotides outside the gene matches: 8. The CDR3 reads CASSIVGQGRSSPLHF. CDR3 nucleotides: TGTGCCAGTAGTATAGTCGGACAGGGACGGAGTTCACCCCTCCACTTT. Looking up the rest from reference TRBV19 and TRBJ1-6 gives the full variable domain: DGGITQSPKYLFRKEGQNVTLSCEQNLNHDAMYWYRQDPGQGLRLIYYSQIVNDFQKGDIAEGYSVSREKKESFPLTVTSAQKNPTAFYLCASSIVGQGRSSPLHFGNGTRLTVT.

The chain carries TRBV19 and TRBJ1-3; 9 bases match TRBD1. The CDR3 loop spans 17 amino acids. Losses at the gene ends were 2 bases for V and 5 bases for J; bases not matched to a gene: 10. CDR1 LNHDA and CDR2 SQIVND come from the germline V gene (reference sequence). In nucleotides, the CDR3 is TGTGCCAGTAGTATAAGACAACAGGGGGCGTTTAGAAACACCATATATTTT. Its translation: CASSIRQQGAFRNTIYF.

The chain is built from TRBV5-1 and TRBJ1-1; 8 positions agree with TRBD1. Germline CDR1 and CDR2: SGHRS and YFSETQ. The CDR3 consists of 14 residues. Trimming removed 4 bases from V and 1 base from J; junction bases left unmatched: 3. CDR3 nucleotides: TGCGCCAGCAGCGTTGACAGGGGGAACACTGAAGCTTTCTTT. Protein sequence: CASSVDRGNTEAFF. Based on the CDR3 plus reference TRBV5-1 and TRBJ1-1, the full variable domain is KAGVTQTPRYLIKTRGQQVTLSCSPISGHRSVSWYQQTPGQGLQFLFEYFSETQRNKGNFPGRFSGRQFSNSRSEMNVSTLELGDSALYLCASSVDRGNTEAFFGQGTRLTVV.

This clone was seen a few times. The genes are TRBV10-2 and TRBJ1-6, with 7 bases identical to TRBD1. From germline, CDR1 is WSHSY and CDR2 SAAADI. Germline trimming cut 3 bases from V and 0 bases from J; bases unmatched to any gene: 14. There are 20 residues in the CDR3. Here the CDR3 reads CASSDTGTARSSSYNSPLHF. CDR3 nucleotides: TGCGCCAGCAGTGATACCGGGACAGCCCGTTCGAGCTCCTATAATTCACCCCTCCACTTT.

The chain recombines TRBV6-5 with TRBJ1-1; 9 bases agree with TRBD1. Germline trimming cut 5 bases from V and 4 bases from J; bases unmatched to any gene: 5. This CDR3 is 14 amino acids long. The germline V gene has CDR1 MNHEY and CDR2 SVGAGI. The CDR3, as DNA: TGTGCCAGCAGTACAGGGGGCCGGGGCACTGAAGCTTTCTTT. Translating it yields CASSTGGRGTEAFF.

This chain uses TRBV15 with TRBJ1-2; 7 positions match TRBD1. Looked up from germline, CDR1 is LNHNV and CDR2 is YYDKDF (reference sequence). V was pared by 3 bases and J by 4 bases, with 5 bases of the junction left unmatched. The CDR3 contains 14 residues. The CDR3 DNA sequence: TGTGCCACCAGCAGGGCACAGGGGACCTATGGCTACACCTTC. Amino acid sequence: CATSRAQGTYGYTF.

The chain links TRBV6-5 to TRBJ1-2; 7 bases are a match to TRBD1. J lost 7 bases, V lost 5 bases, and 7 bases had no gene match. This CDR3 has 13 residues. Germline V gene sequence: CDR1 MNHEY, CDR2 SVGAGI. Here the CDR3 reads CASSTLQGSGYTF. CDR3 DNA: TGTGCCAGCAGTACACTACAGGGGTCTGGCTACACCTTC.